One sample yielded the 15 T cell receptor beta chains listed below, sequenced in a study of blood T cell repertoires in COVID-19. Measured with immunoSEQ multiplex PCR; TCRdb has only the in-frame clones, and not every one. Of approximately 100,000 clones in the sample, 70% to 85% were seen once. The sequenced material came from peripheral blood. These receptors were taken from a human donor in a cohort sampled during active COVID-19.

This chain joins TRBV30 and TRBJ2-1, with TRBD2 matching 12 bases. From germline, CDR1 is GTSNPN and CDR2 SVGIG (reference sequence). V trimming: 2 bases; J trimming: 12 bases; junction bases outside the gene matches: 11. The CDR3 spans 15 residues. For the CDR3, the DNA is TGTGCCTGGAGTTCCCCTAGCGGGGGGGGCCCCGGGCAGTTCTTC. The encoded protein is CAWSSPSGGGPGQFF.

This chain links TRBV19 with TRBJ1-5, with D perhaps matching TRBD1 (6 bases). The CDR3 sequence is 15 residues long. The germline gives CDR1 LNHDA, CDR2 SQIVND (reference sequence). The V end was cut by 5 bases, the J end by 7 bases, with 18 bases between. Written as DNA, the CDR3 is TGTGCCAGTAGTTTGCAGGGGTTGCAATCACAGCCCCAGCATTTT. This encodes CASSLQGLQSQPQHF. The full variable domain, completed using reference TRBV19 and TRBJ1-5, is DGGITQSPKYLFRKEGQNVTLSCEQNLNHDAMYWYRQDPGQGLRLIYYSQIVNDFQKGDIAEGYSVSREKKESFPLTVTSAQKNPTAFYLCASSLQGLQSQPQHFGDGTRLSIL.

V is TRBV19 and J is TRBJ2-2, with 7 bases that match TRBD1. This CDR3 spans 16 amino acids. The V gene end was trimmed by 6 bases and the J gene end by 5 bases; junction bases not matched to a gene: 12. Germline CDR1 and CDR2: LNHDA and SQIVND (reference sequence). CDR3 amino acids: CASRSIDRVETGELFF. The CDR3 region has the DNA TGTGCCAGTAGATCCATCGACAGGGTTGAGACCGGGGAGCTGTTTTTT. The whole variable domain, filled in from reference TRBV19 and TRBJ2-2, reads DGGITQSPKYLFRKEGQNVTLSCEQNLNHDAMYWYRQDPGQGLRLIYYSQIVNDFQKGDIAEGYSVSREKKESFPLTVTSAQKNPTAFYLCASRSIDRVETGELFFGEGSRLTVL.

V usage is TRBV7-2 and J usage is TRBJ2-5; D may be TRBD2 (6 bases). V lost 8 bases to trimming and J lost 4 bases, with 17 bases between them. CDR1 SGHTA and CDR2 FQGNSA come from the germline V gene. The CDR3 is 14 residues long. CDR3 loop: CASRPASVLETQYF. The CDR3 DNA is TGTGCCAGCCGACCCGCTAGCGTTCTAGAGACCCAGTACTTC.

CDR3 sequence (DNA): TGCGCCAGCAGCCCCCGGAGGGCAGCTGAAGCTTTCTTT. Its protein is CASSPRRAAEAFF. The chain is built from TRBV5-1 and TRBJ1-1; the D is unclear. Per the germline V gene, CDR1 is SGHRS and CDR2 is YFSETQ. V lost 4 bases to trimming and J lost 6 bases, with 13 bases between them. The CDR3 loop spans 13 amino acids.

The rearrangement uses TRBV18 and TRBJ2-1, with 8 bases identical to TRBD1. Germline V gene lookup returns CDR1 KGHSH and CDR2 LQKENI. The ends lost 0 bases at V and 5 bases at J; junction bases unmatched: 6. There are 16 residues in the CDR3. CDR3 bases: TGTGCCAGCTCACCACCGGGACAGGCGTCCGACAATGAGCAGTTCTTC. It yields the protein CASSPPGQASDNEQFF.

The chain employs TRBV30 and TRBJ2-7; weak D call: TRBD1 (5 bases). CDR1 is GTSNPN and CDR2 is SVGIG in the germline V gene (reference sequence). This CDR3 region has 12 residues. The V gene lost 3 bases and the J gene lost 7 bases, with 13 bases spanning the gap. The CDR3 here is CAWSPAQGEQYF. CDR3 nucleotides: TGTGCCTGGAGCCCCGCCCAGGGAGAGCAGTACTTC.

This chain connects TRBV6-6 to TRBJ2-7, with unresolved D. Germline V CDR1 and CDR2: MNHNY, SVGAGI (reference sequence). Trimming took off 0 bases at V and 4 bases at J, with 16 bases between the two ends. CDR3 size: 16 residues. DNA for the CDR3: TGTGCCAGCAGTTACTCGAAAATCAGTTACCAATACGAGCAGTACTTC. Translation: CASSYSKISYQYEQYF.

V is TRBV3-1 (or the pseudogene TRBV3-2) and J is TRBJ2-7; 8 positions match TRBD2. Germline CDR1 and CDR2: LGHDT and YNNKEL (reference sequence). This CDR3 has 15 amino acids. V was clipped by 1 base and J by 2 bases; unmatched bases: 4. CDR3 loop: CASSQAGGAAYEQYF. CDR3 nucleotides: TGTGCCAGCAGCCAAGCGGGAGGGGCCGCCTACGAGCAGTACTTC.

The gene calls are TRBV15 and TRBJ2-5, with D maybe TRBD1 (6 bases). Germline lookup yields CDR1 LNHNV and CDR2 YYDKDF (reference sequence). Trimming pared 4 bases from V and 1 base from J, leaving 7 bases between. The CDR3 totals 13 residues. Here the CDR3 reads CATSTDSQETQYF. CDR3 DNA: TGTGCCACCAGCACGGACAGCCAAGAGACCCAGTACTTC.

This chain links TRBV30 with TRBJ1-2; 7 bases are a match to TRBD1. Trimming at V came to 2 bases and at J to 5 bases, leaving 5 bases not matched to a gene. The CDR3 contains 13 residues. CDR1 and CDR2 from the germline V gene are GTSNPN and SVGIG (reference sequence). This CDR3 is CAWSRGQQYGYTF. In DNA, the CDR3 is TGTGCCTGGAGTAGGGGACAGCAGTATGGCTACACCTTC.

This clone appeared once. The chain uses TRBV4-3 and TRBJ2-7; 8 bases map to TRBD2. The CDR3 contains 15 residues. CDR1 LGHNA and CDR2 YSLEER come from the germline V gene. The ends lost 1 base at V and 6 bases at J; junction bases unmatched: 8. The CDR3 bases are TGCGCCAGCAGCCAAGCCCCGGCGGGGGGCCGCGAGCAGTACTTC. It specifies CASSQAPAGGREQYF.

CDR3 sequence (DNA): TGTGCCAGCAGTTACGCGGGGGGGCGAAAGGCTGAGCAGTTCTTC. Its translation: CASSYAGGRKAEQFF. V usage is TRBV28 and J usage is TRBJ2-1; 9 bases are shared with TRBD2. This CDR3 region has 15 residues. Trimming at V came to 4 bases and at J to 9 bases, leaving 10 bases not matched to a gene. CDR1 is MDHEN and CDR2 is SYDVKM in the germline V gene. The variable domain in full, completed from reference TRBV28 and TRBJ2-1, reads DVKVTQSSRYLVKRTGEKVFLECVQDMDHENMFWYRQDPGLGLRLIYFSYDVKMKEKGDIPEGYSVSREKKERFSLILESASTNQTSMYLCASSYAGGRKAEQFFGPGTRLTVL.

This clone was observed a single time. This sample includes further DNA sequences coding for the same CDR3. The CDR3: CASSRRQGAREGELFF. The DNA of the CDR3 is TGTGCCAGCAGCAGACGACAGGGGGCGCGAGAGGGGGAGCTGTTTTTT. The chain couples TRBV7-9 to TRBJ2-2, with TRBD1 matching over 10 bases. There are 16 residues in the CDR3. The V and J ends lost 5 bases and 8 bases, in that order; junction bases with no gene match: 11. Per the germline V gene, CDR1 is SEHNR and CDR2 is FQNEAQ (reference sequence).

The chain uses TRBV28 and TRBJ1-5, with 10 bases that match TRBD1. This CDR3 is built from 18 residues. Germline CDR1 MDHEN, CDR2 SYDVKM. The V gene end was trimmed by 4 bases and the J gene end by 2 bases; junction bases not matched to a gene: 11. This chain's CDR3 is CASSSGTGAVRGNQPQHF. The CDR3 bases are TGTGCCAGCAGTTCCGGGACAGGGGCCGTCCGAGGCAATCAGCCCCAGCATTTT. The full variable domain, completed using reference TRBV28 and TRBJ1-5, is DVKVTQSSRYLVKRTGEKVFLECVQDMDHENMFWYRQDPGLGLRLIYFSYDVKMKEKGDIPEGYSVSREKKERFSLILESASTNQTSMYLCASSSGTGAVRGNQPQHFGDGTRLSIL.